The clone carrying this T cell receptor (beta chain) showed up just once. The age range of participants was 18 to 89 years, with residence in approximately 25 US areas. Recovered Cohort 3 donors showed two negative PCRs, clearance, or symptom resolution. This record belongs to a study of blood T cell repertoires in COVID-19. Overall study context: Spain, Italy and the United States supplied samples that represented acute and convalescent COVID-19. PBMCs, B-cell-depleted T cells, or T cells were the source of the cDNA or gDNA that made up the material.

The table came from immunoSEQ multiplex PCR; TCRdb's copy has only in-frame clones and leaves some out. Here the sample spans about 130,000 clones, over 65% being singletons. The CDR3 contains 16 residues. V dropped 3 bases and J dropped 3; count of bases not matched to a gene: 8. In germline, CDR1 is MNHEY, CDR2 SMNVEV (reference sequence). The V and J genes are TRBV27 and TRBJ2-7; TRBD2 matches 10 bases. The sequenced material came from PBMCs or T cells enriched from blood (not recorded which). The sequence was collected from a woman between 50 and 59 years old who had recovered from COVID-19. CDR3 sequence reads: CASSLGPSGGVYEQYV. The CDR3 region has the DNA TGTGCCAGCAGTTTGGGTCCGAGCGGGGGGGTCTACGAGCAGTACGTC.